Listed here is a single TCR beta chain. What it binds is not known. The CDR3 contains 17 residues. The germline V gene has CDR1 MNHEY and CDR2 SVGEGT. With V trimmed by 5 bases and J by 0 bases, 10 bases remained unmatched. The source of the sample is a study of post-analysis software for immune sequencing data. Study-level findings and limits: Patients carried five TRBV segments more frequently than controls did, and TRBV5-6, TRBV5-1 and TRBV20-1 were among them.

Unique molecular identifiers had been added to the TCR beta cDNA libraries. TCRdb itself ran the PCR reads through MiXCR, one entry per CDR3 protein. Of around 700,000 distinct CDR3 sequences in the sample, about 60% were seen once. This receptor was taken from a girl aged 2 to 10 with multiple sclerosis. Sequences were obtained from blood. The chain recombines TRBV6-2 or TRBV6-3 with TRBJ2-1, with 7 bases identical to TRBD2. Here the CDR3 reads CASSRDSGWGSYNEQFF. The CDR3 region has the DNA TGTGCCAGCAGTCGTGATAGCGGGTGGGGCTCCTACAATGAGCAGTTCTTC.